The TCR beta chain described here comes from a study of tissue T cells after allogeneic stem cell transplantation. Notes on this clone: Genes and germline come from the mouse. The read finishes 1 residue shy of the CDR3 end, and the germline J gene is used to complete it.

Measured with immunoSEQ multiplex PCR; TCRdb has only the in-frame clones, and not every one. The sample includes roughly 9,000 clones, approximately 48% of them seen just once. This CDR3 spans 13 amino acids. V was shortened by 3 bases and J by 3 bases, with 6 bases between the two germline ends. Per germline, CDR1 KGHPV and CDR2 FQNQEV (reference sequence). Time point here: mouse harvest day 7 after allogeneic transplant. Each mouse received 10^7 T-cell-depleted marrow cells plus 10^6 splenic CD5+ T cells by tail vein. B6 (H2b) cells into BALB/c (H2d) mice; tissues taken at day 7 or 14. This receptor was identified in a female BALB/c mouse given C57BL/6 T cells with graft-versus-host disease after an allogeneic hematopoietic cell transplant. The chain uses TRBV26 and TRBJ2-1; D gene uncertain. Sequenced: gut tissue. CDR3 sequence: CASSLGIYAEQFF. Incomplete CDR3 DNA: TGTGCCAGCAGTCTCGGGATCTATGCTGAGCAGTTC. Using reference TRBV26 and TRBJ2-1 for the parts outside the CDR3, the full variable domain is NSKVIQTPRYLVKGQGQKAKMRCIPEKGHPVVFWYQQNKNNEFKFLINFQNQEVLQQIDMTEKRFSAECPSNSPCSLEIQSSEAGDSALYLCASSLGIYAEQFFGPGTRLTVL.